Each of the 26 T cell receptor beta chains below was sequenced from the same sample in a study of neurological immune-mediated disorders. TCRdb re-derived calls from the 5' RACE reads in MiXCR, one entry per CDR3 protein. The repertoire holds more than 75,000 distinct CDR3 sequences, under 4.5% seen once, with under 3.5% in the top ten. Sample: PBMCs. These receptors all come from a woman between 50 and 59 years old with multiple sclerosis.

This clonotype was detected only a few times. V is TRBV20-1 and J is TRBJ2-3; D is possibly TRBD1 or TRBD2 (5 bases each). Trimming left V 1 base short and J 3 bases short, with 5 bases between. The V gene's germline CDR1 is DFQATT and CDR2 SNEGSKA (reference sequence). The CDR3 runs to 12 residues. The CDR3 nucleotides are TGCAGTGCTAGAGGGGGGACAGATACGCAGTATTTT. This encodes CSARGGTDTQYF.

This clonotype turned up a few times. This rearrangement joins TRBV18 to TRBJ1-1; D is unclear. V was clipped by 3 bases and J by 10 bases, with 12 bases between them. This CDR3 has 12 amino acids. The germline gives CDR1 KGHSH, CDR2 LQKENI. CDR3: CASSPYVGLAFF. CDR3 DNA: TGTGCCAGCTCACCCTACGTCGGATTAGCTTTCTTT.

Ten or more counts support this clonotype. This chain links TRBV20-1 with TRBJ2-3; D is possibly TRBD2 (6 bases). Germline V gives CDR1 DFQATT, CDR2 SNEGSKA (reference sequence). This CDR3 has 16 amino acids. The CDR3 nucleotides are TGCAGCGCCCAAGGATGGGGGGTTGGTTCGACAGATACGCAGTATTTT. It encodes CSAQGWGVGSTDTQYF.

This clonotype was picked up many times. The V gene is TRBV5-1, the J gene TRBJ1-2; D gene ambiguous. Trimming pared 4 bases from V and 4 bases from J, leaving 11 bases between. This CDR3 has 13 residues. Germline V gives CDR1 SGHRS, CDR2 YFSETQ. The CDR3 DNA is TGCGCCAGCAGCCCGATGCAGGCCTATGGCTACACCTTC. It is translated as CASSPMQAYGYTF.

This clonotype was observed at least ten times. V and J are TRBV5-6 and TRBJ2-1; maybe TRBD2 (6 bases). Germline CDR1 SGHDT, CDR2 YYEEEE. The CDR3 length is 13 residues. V was pared by 4 bases and J by 10 bases, with 15 bases between. CDR3 sequence reads: CASSPSRAGEQFF. DNA for the CDR3: TGTGCCAGCAGCCCTTCTCGGGCGGGGGAGCAGTTCTTC.

This clonotype was recorded at least ten times. V usage is TRBV12-3 or TRBV12-4 and J usage is TRBJ1-3, with 7 nucleotides matching TRBD1. V trimming: 10 bases; J trimming: 1 base; junction bases outside the gene matches: 4. The CDR3 is made up of 13 amino acids. The chain's CDR3 is CANSQGSGNTIYF. The CDR3 DNA reads TGTGCCAACTCACAGGGGTCTGGAAACACCATATATTTT.

This clonotype appeared many times. The chain carries TRBV11-2 and TRBJ2-1, with D maybe TRBD2 (5 bases). This CDR3 has 15 residues. V was shortened by 3 bases and J by 1 base, with 10 bases between the two germline ends. The germline V gene has CDR1 SGHAT and CDR2 FQNNGV. For the CDR3, the DNA is TGTGCCAGCAGCTTGCGACGGGATTCCTACAATGAGCAGTTCTTC. Protein: CASSLRRDSYNEQFF.

This clonotype was found many times. The chain is built from TRBV29-1 and TRBJ1-1; a weak D match, TRBD1 (5 bases). V lost 7 bases and J 3 bases, leaving 18 bases between the germline ends. The germline V gene has CDR1 SQVTM and CDR2 ANQGSEA. The CDR3 is made up of 14 amino acids. DNA for the CDR3: TGCAGCGCTAACAAGGGGCAGGGTCACACTGAAGCTTTCTTT. This encodes CSANKGQGHTEAFF.

Ten or more counts support this clonotype. V usage is TRBV5-1 and J usage is TRBJ1-2; 12 nucleotides line up with TRBD1. The CDR3 consists of 14 residues. V dropped 3 bases and J dropped 8; count of bases not matched to a gene: 5. Per the germline V gene, CDR1 is SGHRS and CDR2 is YFSETQ. For the CDR3, the DNA is TGCGCCAGCAGCTCGGGACAGGGGGCCGGCGGCTACACCTTC. It translates to CASSSGQGAGGYTF.

Many counts were recorded for this clonotype. J is TRBJ2-1 and V is TRBV12-3 or TRBV12-4; 13 bases align to TRBD2. The CDR3 has 15 residues. V shed 6 bases and J 7 bases; nucleotides not matched to a gene: 6. Written as DNA, the CDR3 is TGTGCCAGCAGCCCCACTAGCGGGGGGGCTAATGAGCAGTTCTTC. Its protein is CASSPTSGGANEQFF.

To note about this clonotype: This may be a read error, as it is one base from a much larger clone. J is TRBJ1-1 and V is TRBV6-2 or TRBV6-3; D possibly corresponds to TRBD1 (5 bases). The ends were cut back, 7 bases at V and 0 bases at J, with 18 bases in the middle. Germline CDR1 and CDR2: MNHEY and SVGEGT. The CDR3 totals 16 residues. Here the CDR3 reads CASTDKGRMLNTEAFF. The CDR3 DNA is TGTGCCAGCACGGATAAGGGGAGGATGCTGAACACTGAAGCTTTCTTT.

In this sample, this clonotype turned up many times. The rearrangement links TRBV7-2 to TRBJ2-1; TRBD1 is a possible D gene (5 bases). The length of the CDR3 is 16 residues. CDR1 SGHTA and CDR2 FQGNSA come from the germline V gene. V dropped 0 bases and J dropped 3 bases, with 12 bases sitting between them. The CDR3 nucleotides read TGTGCCAGCAGCTTAGCCCAGGGTAGGGTCTACAATGAGCAGTTCTTC. This encodes CASSLAQGRVYNEQFF.

Details on this clonotype: This may be a read error, as it is one base from a much larger clone. V and J are TRBV5-6 and TRBJ2-4; D might be TRBD2 (5 bases). V was pared by 2 bases and J by 0 bases, with 18 bases between. From germline, CDR1 is SGHDT and CDR2 YYEEEE. The CDR3 is made up of 18 amino acids. CDR3 coding DNA: TGTGCCAGCAGCTTAATCGGGAAAGCACTAATAGCCAAAAACATTCAGTACTTC. Amino acids: CASSLIGKALIAKNIQYF. Drawing the rest from reference TRBV5-6 and TRBJ2-4, the complete variable domain is DAGVTQSPTHLIKTRGQQVTLRCSPKSGHDTVSWYQQALGQGPQFIFQYYEEEERQRGNFPDRFSGHQFPNYSSELNVNALLLGDSALYLCASSLIGKALIAKNIQYFGAGTRLSVL.

In its sample, this clonotype was seen many times. The chain has TRBV14 and TRBJ1-6; the match to TRBD1 covers 9 bases. Germline loops: CDR1 SGHDN, CDR2 FVKESK. After removal of 3 bases from V and 7 bases from J, the junction contained 1 base not matched to a gene. The CDR3 totals 14 residues. This CDR3 reads CASSQDRGNSPLHF. CDR3 DNA: TGTGCCAGCAGCCAGGACAGGGGAAATTCACCCCTCCACTTT. The variable domain in full, completed from reference TRBV14 and TRBJ1-6, reads EAGVTQFPSHSVIEKGQTVTLRCDPISGHDNLYWYRRVMGKEIKFLLHFVKESKQDESGMPNNRFLAERTGGTYSTLKVQPAELEDSGVYFCASSQDRGNSPLHFGNGTRLTVT.

The sample holds many counts of this clonotype. The rearrangement uses TRBV6-4 and TRBJ2-1; 7 bases match TRBD1. After removal of 0 bases from V and 3 bases from J, the junction contained 8 bases not matched to a gene. The CDR3 contains 17 residues. The germline CDR1 and CDR2 sequences are MRHNA and SNTAGT. CDR3 region: CASSDSIQRDSYNEQFF. Written as DNA, the CDR3 is TGTGCCAGCAGTGACTCGATTCAACGGGACAGCTACAATGAGCAGTTCTTC.

This clonotype was seen many times. The chain carries TRBV5-4 and TRBJ2-2, with unresolved D. V was cut by 2 bases and J by 2 bases, with 7 bases left in between. The CDR3 covers 14 residues. The germline V gene encodes CDR1 SGHNT and CDR2 YYREEE (reference sequence). Here the CDR3 reads CASSFDLNTGELFF. The CDR3 DNA reads as TGTGCCAGCAGCTTCGATCTTAACACCGGGGAGCTGTTTTTT.

This clonotype occurred many times. The rearrangement uses TRBV7-2 and TRBJ2-3; 9 bases match TRBD2. V lost 3 bases to trimming and J lost 3 bases; unmatched junction nucleotides: 10. The CDR3 extends over 17 amino acids. Looked up from germline, CDR1 is SGHTA and CDR2 is FQGNSA. CDR3 nucleotides: TGTGCCAGCAGCTTCCAAAGCGGGGGGCGCGGGACAGATACGCAGTATTTT. This encodes CASSFQSGGRGTDTQYF.

This clonotype was detected ten times or more. J is TRBJ2-7 and V is TRBV20-1; 10 bases line up with TRBD1. The V segment lost 6 bases and the J segment 6 bases; nucleotides outside the gene matches: 8. Germline-derived CDR1 and CDR2 are DFQATT and SNEGSKA (reference sequence). This CDR3 is 13 amino acids long. CDR3 sequence: CSAPSGTGVEQYF. As DNA, the CDR3 is TGCAGTGCCCCCTCCGGGACAGGGGTCGAGCAGTACTTC.

This clonotype was seen at least ten times. This chain links TRBV5-1 with TRBJ2-7, with TRBD1 matching over 7 bases. V lost 0 bases and J lost 3; bases outside the gene matches: 6. CDR1 is SGHRS and CDR2 is YFSETQ in the germline V gene. The CDR3 covers 15 residues. CDR3: CASSLETGLGYEQYF. The CDR3 DNA reads as TGCGCCAGCAGCTTGGAGACAGGGTTGGGCTACGAGCAGTACTTC.

This clonotype was found many times. The chain links TRBV20-1 to TRBJ2-3; 11 bases align to TRBD1. Germline V gives CDR1 DFQATT, CDR2 SNEGSKA (reference sequence). The CDR3 totals 16 residues. After removal of 1 base from V and 3 bases from J, the junction contained 6 bases not matched to a gene. CDR3 sequence: CSARGPGQGATDTQYF. The CDR3 nucleotides read TGCAGTGCTAGAGGACCCGGACAGGGGGCAACAGATACGCAGTATTTT.

This clonotype was seen at least ten times. This sequence joins TRBV20-1 and TRBJ1-1, with a possible D match to TRBD1 (5 bases). This CDR3 spans 13 amino acids. V lost 6 bases to trimming and J lost 2 bases, with 13 bases between them. Germline values: CDR1 DFQATT, CDR2 SNEGSKA (reference sequence). CDR3 protein: CSAAQGPNTEAFF. DNA for the CDR3: TGCAGTGCCGCCCAGGGCCCTAACACTGAAGCTTTCTTT.

This clonotype was found many times. This sequence joins TRBV7-2 and TRBJ1-5, with TRBD1 matching 11 bases. CDR3 size: 15 residues. The V segment lost 5 bases and the J segment 8 bases; nucleotides outside the gene matches: 8. The germline V gene encodes CDR1 SGHTA and CDR2 FQGNSA. The DNA of the CDR3 is TGTGCCAGCAGCCCCAGTGGGGGACAGGGGGAGCCCCAGCATTTT. It is translated as CASSPSGGQGEPQHF.

In this sample, this clonotype turned up many times. This chain links TRBV12-3 or TRBV12-4 with TRBJ1-1; 10 nucleotides agree with TRBD1. The CDR3 spans 19 residues. Trimming cost V 1 base and J 3 bases; bases outside gene matches: 14. The CDR3 sequence is CASSLEATGGYLLDTEAFF. As DNA, the CDR3 is TGTGCCAGCAGTTTAGAGGCGACAGGGGGCTATCTCTTGGACACTGAAGCTTTCTTT.

This clonotype occurred many times. The chain combines TRBV20-1 with TRBJ2-5, with D maybe TRBD2 (6 bases). Trimming left V 0 bases short and J 4 bases short, with 15 bases between. The length of the CDR3 is 15 residues. CDR1 and CDR2 from the germline V gene are DFQATT and SNEGSKA (reference sequence). DNA of the CDR3: TGCAGTGCTAGAGATAGCGGCGGATACCGAGAGACCCAGTACTTC. Residues: CSARDSGGYRETQYF.

This clonotype was seen at least ten times. The gene calls are TRBV10-3 and TRBJ1-4; tentatively, D is TRBD1 (5 bases). This CDR3 contains 12 residues. Germline lookup yields CDR1 ENHRY and CDR2 SYGVKD. The germline V and J ends were trimmed by 2 bases and 10 bases, with 8 bases remaining between them. In nucleotides, the CDR3 is TGTGCCATCAGTGAGCCCGGGGGAAAACTGTTTTTT. Translation: CAISEPGGKLFF.

This clonotype appeared many times. The rearrangement uses TRBV15 and TRBJ2-7, with D possibly TRBD1 on 6 matching bases. This CDR3 is 15 amino acids long. Trimming stripped 5 bases from V and 4 bases from J, with 18 bases between. Germline-derived CDR1 and CDR2 are LNHNV and YYDKDF (reference sequence). The CDR3 reads CATSETGKGQYEQYF. In DNA form, the CDR3 reads TGTGCCACCAGCGAGACGGGAAAGGGACAATACGAGCAGTACTTC.